These T cell receptor beta chains were read from a single sample in a study of cytomegalovirus exposure and HLA in healthy donors. Libraries were prepared by immunoSEQ multiplex PCR; TCRdb keeps only in-frame clonotypes and omits some of them. The sample yields roughly 200,000 clones, roughly 80% seen once. The sample taken for sequencing was PBMCs. The receptors derive from a woman younger than 30 in good health and CMV-seropositive. Each CDR3 is given with its conserved first and last residue. The order of the fields is clone size, V gene, J gene, D gene, CDR3 DNA, CDR3 protein. A D gene is named only where the DNA matches it firmly. Not all rows give a size; the values are once, few, many and, for expanded clones, a class.

.	TRBV10-2	TRBJ2-7	TRBD1	TGCGCCAGCAGTGATCCCCAGGGGGCTTCCTACGAGCAGTACTTC	CASSDPQGASYEQYF
once	TRBV2	TRBJ2-4	TRBD2	TGTGCCAGTGTAGCGGGGGGGCCTGTGGACATTCAGTACTTC	CASVAGGPVDIQYF
.	TRBV28	TRBJ2-5	.	TGTGCCAGCAGTTCGCCGAGGGAGACCCAGTACTTC	CASSSPRETQYF
.	TRBV2	TRBJ2-7	TRBD2	TGTGCCAGCAGTAGGACTAGCAACTACGAGCAGTACTTC	CASSRTSNYEQYF
.	TRBV4-1	TRBJ2-7	.	TGCGCCAGCAGCCTTTCCCGGGACACTCTCTCCTACGAGCAGTACTTC	CASSLSRDTLSYEQYF
.	TRBV9	TRBJ2-6	.	TGTGCCAGCAGCGCAAACCTCAGGATCTCTGGGGCCAACGTCCTGACTTTC	CASSANLRISGANVLTF
.	TRBV19	TRBJ1-3	.	TGTGCCAGCAAAGGAGGGGACTCTGGAAACACCATATATTTT	CASKGGDSGNTIYF
once	TRBV2	TRBJ2-1	TRBD2	TGTGCCAGCGGCGGACTAGCGGGGGGTAACAATGTGCAGTTCTTC	CASGGLAGGNNVQFF
.	TRBV2	TRBJ1-1	.	TGTGCCAGCAGTGAACAGAACACTGAAGCTTTCTTT	CASSEQNTEAFF
.	TRBV7-9	TRBJ2-3	TRBD2	TGTGCCAGCAGCCCCGAGCCTAGCGGGCCTAGCACAGATACGCAGTATTTT	CASSPEPSGPSTDTQYF
many	TRBV7-2	TRBJ1-5	TRBD1	TGTGCCAGCAAGGGACAGGACAATCAGCCCCAGCATTTT	CASKGQDNQPQHF
.	TRBV7-8	TRBJ1-2	TRBD1	TGTGCCAGCAGCTTAGCCCAGACAGGGTGCACCTTC	CASSLAQTGCTF
once	TRBV5-5	TRBJ1-5	.	TGTGCCAGCAGCTTGGAGGCAGGGTGGGAGCCCCAGCATTTT	CASSLEAGWEPQHF
.	TRBV28	TRBJ1-2	TRBD1	TGTGCCAGCAGTTGGGACAGGGAATATGGCTACACCTTC	CASSWDREYGYTF
.	TRBV2	TRBJ2-7	TRBD1	TGTGCCAGCAGTGAACGGGGACAGGGGGGTTACGAGCAGTACTTC	CASSERGQGGYEQYF
once	TRBV29-1	TRBJ2-1	.	TGCAGCGTTGAAGGTATGGGCGGGACAGCTTACAATGAGCAGTTCTTC	CSVEGMGGTAYNEQFF
once	TRBV27	TRBJ1-2	TRBD1	TGTGCCAGCAGCCCGGGACAGGCCCTTTATGGCTACACCTTC	CASSPGQALYGYTF
few	TRBV7-3	TRBJ1-4	.	TGTGCCAGCAGCCCTACAAGGGGGGAAAAACTGTTTTTT	CASSPTRGEKLFF
.	TRBV7-8	TRBJ1-5	.	TGTGCCAGCAGCCCCGGGACACCCGGCGGGCAGCCCCAGCATTTT	CASSPGTPGGQPQHF
.	TRBV4-2	TRBJ1-2	.	TGTGCCAGCAGCCAAGTGACAGTGGGGAACTATGGCTACACCTTC	CASSQVTVGNYGYTF
once	TRBV5-8	TRBJ1-2	.	TGTGCCAGCAGCTTGGCAGGGCCCTATGGCTACACCTTC	CASSLAGPYGYTF
.	TRBV5-1	TRBJ2-7	TRBD1	TGCGCCAGCAGCTCGGGACAGGGCTACGAGCAGTACTTC	CASSSGQGYEQYF
.	TRBV5-6	TRBJ1-1	.	TGTGCCAGCAGCTTGAGGCGGTCAGGGAGGGGGAACACTGAAGCTTTCTTT	CASSLRRSGRGNTEAFF